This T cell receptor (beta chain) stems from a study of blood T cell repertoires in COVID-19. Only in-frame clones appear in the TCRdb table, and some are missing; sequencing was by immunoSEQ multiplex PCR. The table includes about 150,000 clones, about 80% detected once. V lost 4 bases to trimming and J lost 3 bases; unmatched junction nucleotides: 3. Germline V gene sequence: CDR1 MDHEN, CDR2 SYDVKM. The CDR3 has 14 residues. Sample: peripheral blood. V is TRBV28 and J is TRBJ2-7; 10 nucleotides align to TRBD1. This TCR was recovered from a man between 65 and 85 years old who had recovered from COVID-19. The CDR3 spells CASSWTGGLYEQYF. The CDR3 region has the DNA TGTGCCAGCAGTTGGACAGGGGGGCTCTACGAGCAGTACTTC.